Following are 15 T cell receptor beta chains from one sample sequenced in a study of cytomegalovirus exposure and HLA in healthy donors. Use of 60 Vbeta and 13 Jbeta primers characterized the PCR. TCRdb's copy holds only in-frame clones and misses some; the assay was immunoSEQ multiplex PCR. The sample includes roughly 140,000 clones, 78% seen only once; the top ten take 2.5% to 3.5%. Source material: PBMCs. Every receptor here comes from a male donor in good health and CMV-seronegative.

V gene TRBV5-1 combines with J gene TRBJ1-2; 11 bases map to TRBD1. In germline, CDR1 is SGHRS, CDR2 YFSETQ. The CDR3 covers 16 residues. The V segment lost 3 bases and the J segment 2 bases; nucleotides outside the gene matches: 6. The CDR3 sequence is CASSSDRTGGNYGYTF. The CDR3 DNA is TGCGCCAGCAGCTCTGATAGGACAGGGGGCAACTATGGCTACACCTTC.

The V call is TRBV29-1, the J call TRBJ2-1, with D perhaps matching TRBD2 (6 bases). CDR1 and CDR2 from the germline V gene are SQVTM and ANQGSEA. V dropped 4 bases and J dropped 0 bases, with 19 bases sitting between them. There are 17 residues in the CDR3. CDR3 DNA sequence: TGCAGCGTTGTTAAAATATCTAGCGTCAGCTCCTACAATGAGCAGTTCTTC. This codes for CSVVKISSVSSYNEQFF.

The chain links TRBV9 to TRBJ2-1, with D unclear. The CDR3 consists of 12 residues. CDR1 is SGDLS and CDR2 is YYNGEE in the germline V gene. The germline V and J ends were trimmed by 4 bases and 8 bases, with 10 bases remaining between them. The CDR3 sequence is CASSKYEDEQFF. For the CDR3, the DNA is TGTGCCAGCAGCAAGTATGAGGATGAGCAGTTCTTC.

The V call is TRBV7-3, the J call TRBJ1-1; TRBD1 might be the D (6 bases). V shed 2 bases and J shed 3 bases, with 10 bases lying between them. Germline-derived CDR1 and CDR2 are SGHTA and FQGTGA. This CDR3 comprises 14 residues. CDR3 residues: CASSLLGGDTEAFF. The DNA of the CDR3 is TGTGCCAGCAGCTTATTAGGGGGAGACACTGAAGCTTTCTTT. The variable domain in full, completed from reference TRBV7-3 and TRBJ1-1, reads GAGVSQTPSNKVTEKGKYVELRCDPISGHTALYWYRQSLGQGPEFLIYFQGTGAADDSGLPNDRFFAVRPEGSVSTLKIQRTERGDSAVYLCASSLLGGDTEAFFGQGTRLTVV.

V is TRBV7-3 and J is TRBJ2-7; tentatively, D is TRBD1 (5 bases). This CDR3 contains 14 residues. Germline CDR1 and CDR2: SGHTA and FQGTGA. V was trimmed by 4 bases and J by 4 bases, leaving 14 bases between them. Here the CDR3 reads CASSSDTVRYEQYF. CDR3 bases: TGTGCCAGCAGCTCGGACACCGTGCGTTACGAGCAGTACTTC.

DNA for the CDR3: TGTGCCAGCTCACCACTGCGTGCCTGGAGCGGGGGGGAACGAAGCTCCTACAATGAGCAGTTCTTC. The encoded protein is CASSPLRAWSGGERSSYNEQFF. This rearrangement joins TRBV18 to TRBJ2-1, with 10 bases that match TRBD2. This CDR3 is built from 22 residues. Germline lookup yields CDR1 KGHSH and CDR2 LQKENI. V dropped 1 base and J dropped 0; count of bases not matched to a gene: 18. The entire variable domain, with the rest obtained from reference TRBV18 and TRBJ2-1, is as follows: NAGVMQNPRHLVRRRGQEARLRCSPMKGHSHVYWYRQLPEEGLKFMVYLQKENIIDESGMPKERFSAEFPKEGPSILRIQQVVRGDSAAYFCASSPLRAWSGGERSSYNEQFFGPGTRLTVL.

This clone has more than one count but fewer than ten. This sequence joins TRBV30 and TRBJ1-1; 7 bases align to TRBD1. The V segment lost 1 base and the J segment 1 base; nucleotides outside the gene matches: 9. Germline loops: CDR1 GTSNPN, CDR2 SVGIG (reference sequence). The CDR3 is made up of 16 amino acids. CDR3 bases: TGTGCCTGGAGTGGGCGGCTGAGACAGGGGAACACTGAAGCTTTCTTT. Translated: CAWSGRLRQGNTEAFF.

This chain links TRBV5-4 with TRBJ2-2; TRBD1 matches 11 bases. The germline V gene has CDR1 SGHNT and CDR2 YYREEE (reference sequence). This CDR3 comprises 16 residues. V shed 4 bases and J 5 bases; nucleotides not matched to a gene: 7. The CDR3 loop reads CASSLRDRGSTGELFF. The CDR3, as DNA: TGTGCCAGCAGCCTCCGGGACAGGGGGTCAACCGGGGAGCTGTTTTTT.

This clone occurred a few times. The chain links TRBV9 to TRBJ2-3; no clear D gene. V was clipped by 0 bases and J by 3 bases, with 8 bases between them. CDR1 is SGDLS and CDR2 is YYNGEE in the germline V gene. There are 14 residues in the CDR3. CDR3 bases: TGTGCCAGCAGCGTAGGAGTTACGACAGATACGCAGTATTTT. Translation: CASSVGVTTDTQYF.

The chain uses TRBV11-3 and TRBJ2-1, with 9 nucleotides matching TRBD2. CDR1 and CDR2 from the germline V gene are SGHNT and YENEEA. This CDR3 is built from 15 residues. Trimming took 4 bases from V and 6 from J; bases not matched to a gene: 7. The CDR3 sequence is CASSSLAGGVNEQFF. As DNA, the CDR3 is TGTGCCAGCAGCTCCCTCGCGGGAGGGGTCAATGAGCAGTTCTTC.

This clone was counted a single time. V usage is TRBV6-6 and J usage is TRBJ2-2; 7 bases agree with TRBD1. From germline, CDR1 is MNHNY and CDR2 SVGAGI (reference sequence). The J segment lost 6 bases and the V segment lost 5 bases, leaving 6 bases of the junction unmatched. The CDR3 runs 14 residues. The CDR3 region is CASSRQGSAGELFF. CDR3 nucleotide sequence: TGTGCCAGCAGTCGACAGGGTTCCGCCGGGGAGCTGTTTTTT.

This chain uses TRBV2 with TRBJ2-7; D call uncertain. This CDR3 has 11 residues. V lost 9 bases and J lost 4, with 10 bases in between. The germline V gene encodes CDR1 SNHLY and CDR2 FYNNEI. CDR3 nucleotides: TGTGCCAGTGAGGTAGAGTACGAGCAGTACTTC. Protein product: CASEVEYEQYF.

This chain links TRBV14 with TRBJ1-1; D uncertain. The ends were cut back, 3 bases at V and 0 bases at J, with 14 bases in the middle. The CDR3 length is 16 residues. Per the germline V gene, CDR1 is SGHDN and CDR2 is FVKESK. CDR3 coding DNA: TGTGCCAGCAGCCATTACCACAGATACCTGAACACTGAAGCTTTCTTT. Translation: CASSHYHRYLNTEAFF.

This clone was seen only once. The chain is built from TRBV5-1 and TRBJ2-3; TRBD2 agrees at 11 bases. The CDR3 contains 15 residues. Germline V CDR1 and CDR2: SGHRS, YFSETQ. Losses at the gene ends were 2 bases for V and 2 bases for J; bases not matched to a gene: 1. The CDR3 protein is CASSLLAGATDTQYF. CDR3 coding DNA: TGCGCCAGCAGCTTACTAGCGGGGGCCACAGATACGCAGTATTTT.

About this clone: Its ends do not fully match the called genes, so a read error is possible. The chain recombines TRBV30 with TRBJ2-7, with D perhaps TRBD2 (6 bases). Germline assignment: CDR1 GTSNPN and CDR2 SVGIG (reference sequence). The CDR3 has 13 residues. CDR3 nucleotides: TGTGCCCGGAGGGAACCGGGAGCGAAGGCGCAGTACTTC. Translated: CARREPGAKAQYF.